These T cell receptor beta chains were read from a single sample in a study of ipilimumab plus nivolumab after autologous stem cell transplantation. The data were produced by immunoSEQ multiplex PCR, yet TCRdb's version contains in-frame clones alone and is incomplete. The top ten hold roughly 15% of the sample, which has 1,500 to 2,000 clones, roughly 79% seen once. The material sequenced was PBMCs, taken in a trial of ipilimumab plus nivolumab as post-transplant consolidation. The receptors were gathered from a female donor with multiple myeloma. Both conserved end residues are part of each CDR3. Fields, in order: J gene, V gene, D gene, clone size, CDR3 protein, CDR3 DNA. The D gene is left open where the match is weak. Not every row has a clone size; where given, it reads once, few, many or a size class.

J: TRBJ1-3; V: TRBV5-1; D: .; size: .; CDR3: CASSLESGTGNTIYF; DNA: TGCGCCAGCAGCTTGGAGTCAGGGACAGGAAACACCATATATTTT
J: TRBJ1-3; V: TRBV4-2; D: .; size: .; CDR3: CASSLDSTIYF; DNA: TGTGCCAGCAGCTTGGATTCCACCATATATTTT
J: TRBJ1-3; V: TRBV28; D: .; size: .; CDR3: CASSFWTLSGNTIYF; DNA: TGTGCCAGCAGTTTTTGGACACTCTCTGGAAACACCATATATTTT
J: TRBJ2-7; V: TRBV7-9; D: .; size: .; CDR3: CASSLSGRGDEQYF; DNA: TGTGCCAGCAGCTTGTCTGGAAGGGGCGACGAGCAGTACTTC
J: TRBJ2-2; V: TRBV7-7; D: TRBD2; size: .; CDR3: CASSFLLAGGPPNTGELFF; DNA: TGTGCCAGCAGCTTCTTACTAGCGGGAGGGCCACCGAACACCGGGGAGCTGTTTTTT
J: TRBJ1-6; V: TRBV28; D: .; size: .; CDR3: CASSLEYSPLHF; DNA: TGTGCCAGCAGTTTGGAGTATTCACCCCTCCACTTT
J: TRBJ1-4; V: TRBV1; D: .; size: .; CDR3: CTSSLIWLEDREEKLFF; DNA: TGCACCAGCAGCCTGATCTGGCTTGAGGACAGGGAGGAAAAACTGTTTTTT
J: TRBJ2-5; V: TRBV19; D: TRBD2; size: .; CDR3: CASSARGLAGTLSPETQYF; DNA: TGTGCCTCCTCGGCGAGGGGACTAGCGGGGACCCTCTCTCCGGAGACCCAGTACTTC
J: TRBJ1-6; V: TRBV21-1; D: .; size: .; CDR3: CASSKGRGSSPLHF; DNA: TGTGCCAGCAGCAAAGGCAGGGGAAGTTCACCCCTCCACTTT
J: TRBJ2-1; V: TRBV18; D: TRBD1; size: .; CDR3: CASLQPGQGFWDEQFF; DNA: TGTGCCAGCTTACAACCGGGACAGGGGTTTTGGGATGAGCAGTTCTTC
J: TRBJ2-5; V: TRBV27; D: .; size: few; CDR3: CASSSRWQETQYF; DNA: TGTGCCAGCAGTTCACGATGGCAAGAGACCCAGTACTTC
J: TRBJ2-2; V: TRBV27; D: .; size: once; CDR3: CASSLTEVTGELFF; DNA: TGTGCCAGCAGTTTAACAGAGGTCACCGGGGAGCTGTTTTTT
J: TRBJ2-1; V: TRBV28; D: TRBD1; size: .; CDR3: CASSFVPPGGNEQFF; DNA: TGTGCCAGCAGTTTCGTCCCCCCAGGGGGCAATGAGCAGTTCTTC
J: TRBJ1-4; V: TRBV4-1; D: TRBD1; size: .; CDR3: CASSHKTRGYEGEKLFF; DNA: TGCGCCAGCAGCCACAAGACCAGGGGGTATGAGGGAGAAAAACTGTTTTTT
J: TRBJ1-5; V: TRBV18; D: .; size: .; CDR3: CASSAGDGNQPQHF; DNA: TGTGCCAGCTCAGCAGGGGATGGCAATCAGCCCCAGCATTTT
J: TRBJ1-2; V: TRBV9; D: .; size: once; CDR3: CASSVDLKGQGYGYTF; DNA: TGTGCCAGCAGCGTAGATTTAAAGGGGCAGGGCTATGGCTACACCTTC
J: TRBJ1-6; V: TRBV6-1; D: .; size: .; CDR3: CASSAGPYNSPLHF; DNA: TGTGCCAGCAGTGCGGGCCCCTATAATTCACCCCTCCACTTT
J: TRBJ2-2; V: TRBV5-4; D: TRBD1; size: once; CDR3: CASSRTGTGVISGELFF; DNA: TGTGCCAGCAGCAGAACGGGGACAGGGGTAATTTCCGGGGAGCTGTTTTTT
J: TRBJ2-3; V: TRBV27; D: .; size: few; CDR3: CASSPSTDTQYF; DNA: TGTGCCAGCAGTCCCTCCACAGATACGCAGTATTTT
J: TRBJ2-3; V: TRBV29-1; D: TRBD2; size: .; CDR3: CSVAVAGGTDTQYF; DNA: TGCAGCGTCGCCGTAGCGGGAGGAACAGATACGCAGTATTTT
J: TRBJ2-3; V: TRBV7-3; D: .; size: .; CDR3: CASSSVAASDTQYF; DNA: TGTGCCAGCAGCTCGGTAGCGGCCTCGGATACGCAGTATTTT
J: TRBJ2-7; V: TRBV10-3; D: TRBD2; size: .; CDR3: CAISRGGSGTYEQYF; DNA: TGTGCCATCAGTCGGGGCGGGAGTGGAACCTACGAGCAGTACTTC
J: TRBJ2-7; V: TRBV6-6; D: .; size: .; CDR3: CASSYSQGRYEQYF; DNA: TGTGCCAGCAGTTACTCACAGGGTCGGTACGAGCAGTACTTC
J: TRBJ2-2; V: TRBV4-2; D: TRBD1; size: .; CDR3: CASSQPGQGRTGELFF; DNA: TGTGCCAGCAGCCAACCGGGACAGGGTCGGACCGGGGAGCTGTTTTTT
J: TRBJ1-1; V: TRBV6-5; D: TRBD1; size: .; CDR3: CASSYTGQENTEAFF; DNA: TGTGCCAGCAGTTACACGGGACAGGAGAACACTGAAGCTTTCTTT
J: TRBJ2-7; V: TRBV6-1; D: TRBD1; size: .; CDR3: CASSIRDSTYEQYF; DNA: TGTGCCAGCAGTATCCGGGACAGTACCTACGAGCAGTACTTC
J: TRBJ2-5; V: TRBV9; D: .; size: few; CDR3: CASSVVPGEVQETQYF; DNA: TGTGCCAGCAGCGTAGTTCCGGGCGAGGTACAAGAGACCCAGTACTTC
J: TRBJ2-7; V: TRBV5-3; D: TRBD1; size: .; CDR3: CASSPQGVSYEQYF; DNA: TGTGCCAGCAGCCCTCAGGGGGTGTCCTACGAGCAGTACTTC
J: TRBJ2-7; V: TRBV7-7; D: .; size: .; CDR3: CASSTQGYEQYF; DNA: TGTGCCAGCAGCACTCAAGGCTACGAGCAGTACTTC
J: TRBJ1-1; V: TRBV29-1; D: .; size: .; CDR3: CSVSTSDTEAFF; DNA: TGCAGCGTTTCAACCTCTGACACTGAAGCTTTCTTT
J: TRBJ2-5; V: TRBV7-3; D: .; size: .; CDR3: CASSEGGVQETQYF; DNA: TGTGCCAGCAGCGAAGGCGGAGTCCAAGAGACCCAGTACTTC
J: TRBJ1-5; V: TRBV6-5; D: .; size: .; CDR3: CASSYSVQSNQPQHF; DNA: TGTGCCAGCAGTTACTCGGTCCAGAGCAATCAGCCCCAGCATTTT
J: TRBJ2-5; V: TRBV14; D: .; size: .; CDR3: CASSQGLLVKGETQYF; DNA: TGTGCCAGCAGCCAAGGCCTACTAGTTAAGGGAGAGACCCAGTACTTC
J: TRBJ1-2; V: TRBV6-6; D: TRBD1; size: .; CDR3: CASSYETGGGYTF; DNA: TGTGCCAGCAGTTACGAGACAGGGGGCGGCTACACCTTC
J: TRBJ2-1; V: TRBV13; D: .; size: .; CDR3: CASSFSGNEQFF; DNA: TGTGCCAGCAGCTTCAGCGGTAATGAGCAGTTCTTC
J: TRBJ2-2; V: TRBV6-5; D: TRBD1; size: once; CDR3: CASSFRTGAGELFF; DNA: TGTGCCAGCAGCTTCCGGACAGGGGCCGGGGAACTGTTTTTT